This entry features one TCR beta chain sequence. Antigen: not known. Quantitative 5'-RACE with molecular barcodes produced the TCR beta libraries. TCRdb independently ran MiXCR on the 5' RACE reads; one entry per CDR3 protein. The sample consists of approximately 540,000 distinct CDR3 sequences, roughly an eighth of them appearing once. This specimen comes from a study of CD8 T cells in ankylosing spondylitis. CDR1 is DFQATT and CDR2 is SNEGSKA in the germline V gene (reference sequence). J lost 6 bases, V lost 1 base, and 8 bases had no gene match. The CDR3 has 16 residues. Study-wide findings and caveats: Reports say disease-linked clones showed up significantly more in matched ankylosing spondylitis synovial fluid. Previous work reported some of these motif variants in the synovial fluid and blood of reactive arthritis. Several highly homologous variants made up a TCR beta motif, and this motif appeared characteristic of ankylosing spondylitis blood.

The TCR sequence derives from a male donor with ankylosing spondylitis. The chain combines TRBV20-1 with TRBJ2-2; 10 nucleotides agree with TRBD2. The sequencing sample was made of blood, either unsorted or a sorted T cell fraction (not recorded which). The CDR3 is CSARGGLAGDSGELFF. The CDR3 DNA sequence: TGCAGTGCTAGAGGGGGGCTAGCGGGAGATTCCGGGGAGCTGTTTTTT.